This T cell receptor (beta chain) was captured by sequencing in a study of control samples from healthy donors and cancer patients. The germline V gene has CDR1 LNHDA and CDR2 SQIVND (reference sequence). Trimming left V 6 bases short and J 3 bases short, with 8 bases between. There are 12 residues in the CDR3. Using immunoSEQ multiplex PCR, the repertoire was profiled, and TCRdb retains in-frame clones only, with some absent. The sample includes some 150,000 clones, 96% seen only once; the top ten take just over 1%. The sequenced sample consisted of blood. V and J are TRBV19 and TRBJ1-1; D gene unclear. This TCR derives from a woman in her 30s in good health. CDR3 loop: CASRKGYTEAFF. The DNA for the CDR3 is TGTGCCAGTAGGAAGGGATACACTGAAGCTTTCTTT.